This T cell receptor (beta chain) is drawn from a study of Graves' ophthalmopathy and Graves' hyperthyroidism (dated by TCRdb to 2017 to 2018). Notes on the research overall: Hyperthyroidism was defined as stable when no progression to ophthalmopathy occurred within 18 months of follow-up. The independent validation cohort included under 20 hyperthyroidism patients plus 17 patients who later progressed from hyperthyroidism to ophthalmopathy. In total, 120 to 150 blood samples were TCR-sequenced: 43 ophthalmopathy, some 75 hyperthyroidism and some 17 hyperthyroidism-to-ophthalmopathy patients. To tell Graves' ophthalmopathy apart from Graves' hyperthyroidism, and to predict which patients would progress to ophthalmopathy, the study relied on TCR beta repertoire signatures. After sampling, hyperthyroidism patients received methimazole starting at 30 mg daily, and ophthalmopathy patients received high-dose intravenous methylprednisolone. To explore V-J signatures that distinguish ophthalmopathy from hyperthyroidism, a discovery set of more than 90 patients was enrolled, made up of 43 with ophthalmopathy and roughly 55 with stable hyperthyroidism. In roughly 6 hyperthyroidism patients, the T-cell repertoires found in thyroid tissue were compared with those found in blood.

This clonotype was seen more than once but under ten times. Its antigen specificity is not known. Within one base of it there is no much larger clone, and no base qualities were kept. Overall study results and their limits: In validation, the model predicted ophthalmopathy progression with more than 70% sensitivity and less than 80% specificity; 12 predicted patients were CT-confirmed with GO in a median of approximately six months. Among expanded thyroid clonotypes with frequency above 0.001, most also showed up in blood, which suggests that blood repertoires may reflect the thyroid immune response. No statistical method was used to set the sample size in advance, and the investigators knew which group each participant was assigned to. In cross-validation, the 13-signature model distinguished ophthalmopathy from stable hyperthyroidism with approximately 90% sensitivity and approximately 81% specificity, while in the test set the corresponding values were around 79% and 71%.

TCR beta CDR3 regions were amplified from RNA transcripts for repertoire sequencing. A first-round RT-PCR used HTBI primers with the Qiagen OneStep RT-PCR kit, followed by a second-round multiplex PCR, size selection and purification. Libraries were sequenced paired-end with 100 bp reads on an Illumina HiSeq2000. As for the original processing: SOAPnuke was used to process the reads, throwing out any read that had adapters, had uncalled bases, had a mean Phred below 15, or lacked an exact constant-primer or identifier match. COPE v1.2.5 was used to merge high-quality paired reads. Each unique nucleotide sequence was treated as a clonotype, and MiTCR v1.1 was used to align the clonotypes to the IMGT TRB V, D and J references. Only V-J combinations with frequency above 0.0001 were analysed, covering more than 99% of repertoires. For each V-J combination, a TCR clonal expansion and chaos score was defined as the ratio of F50 clonal expansion to chaos observed in the TCRdist matrix. Welch's t-statistics and random forest were used to narrow the features down to over ten V-J combinations, which were then fed into a naive Bayes classifier. The Morisita-Horn index was used to measure how similar the thyroid and blood repertoires were. The public reads were reprocessed in TCRdb via fastp at Q25 and MiXCR, keeping in-frame beta chains. Merged by CDR3 protein, the rows form single entries marked with the most common genes and DNA. The V and J calls were not made by the authors but by TCRdb's processing. Within this sample are about 590,000 distinct CDR3 sequences, with about 35% of them counted one time only. The biggest ten clones account for about 4.2% of the sample.

Hyperthyroidism patients were newly diagnosed, were aged 18 to 65 years, and had a disease duration under 2 months. Patients with other autoimmune diseases, uncontrolled infections, pregnancy or lactation were excluded. Diagnosis relied on clinical symptoms, serum thyroxine, TRAb, thyroid ultrasound and orbital computed tomography. Total RNA was extracted with Trizol reagent and quality-checked on an Agilent 2100 Bioanalyzer. From the cysteine up to the phenylalanine, the CDR3 has a length of 19 residues. The sequence is cut down to CDR3 DNA, 57 bases in frame from base 1. Via the germline V gene, CDR1 is MDHEN and CDR2 SYDVKM. The junction shows trimming of 8 bases on V and 0 bases on J, and the gene matches do not reach 16 bases of it.

Here the chain combines TRBV28 and TRBJ2-7, and TRBD2 aligns with 13 junction nucleotides. Sequencing used peripheral blood or thyroid tissue (not recorded which). The sequence was obtained from an adult man with Graves' hyperthyroidism. The encoded CDR3 is CASSNDPGTSGISSYEQYF. The sequenced DNA is TGTGCCAGCTCGAACGACCCCGGGACTAGCGGGATTAGCTCCTACGAGCAGTACTTC.